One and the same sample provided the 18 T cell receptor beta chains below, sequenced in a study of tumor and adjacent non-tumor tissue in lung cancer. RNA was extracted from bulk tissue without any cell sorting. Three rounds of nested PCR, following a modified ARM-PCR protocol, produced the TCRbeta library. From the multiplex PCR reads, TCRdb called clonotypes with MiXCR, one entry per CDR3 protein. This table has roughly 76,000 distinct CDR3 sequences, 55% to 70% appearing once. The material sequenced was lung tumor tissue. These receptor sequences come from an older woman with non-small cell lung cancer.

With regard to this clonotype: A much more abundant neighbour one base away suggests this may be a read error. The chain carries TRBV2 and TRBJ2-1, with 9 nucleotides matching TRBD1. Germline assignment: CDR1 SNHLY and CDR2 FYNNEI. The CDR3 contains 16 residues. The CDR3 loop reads CANSGRDRASYNEQFF. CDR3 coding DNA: TGTGCCAACAGTGGGAGGGACAGGGCCAGCTACAATGAGCAGTTCTTC.

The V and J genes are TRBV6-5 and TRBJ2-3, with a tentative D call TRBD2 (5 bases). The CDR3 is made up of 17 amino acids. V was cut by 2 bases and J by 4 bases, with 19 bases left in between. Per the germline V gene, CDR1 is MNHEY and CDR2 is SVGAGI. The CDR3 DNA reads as TGTGCCAGCAGTTACCCTGGAAGGACTCATTACCCAGATACGCAGTATTTT. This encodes CASSYPGRTHYPDTQYF.

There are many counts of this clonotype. The CDR3 loop reads CASSRGQEETQYF. The CDR3 nucleotides are TGCGCCAGCAGCCGCGGACAGGAAGAGACCCAGTACTTC. The chain joins TRBV4-1 to TRBJ2-5, with 7 positions matching TRBD1. V was pared by 4 bases and J by 3 bases, with 2 bases of the junction left unmatched. The CDR3 is made up of 13 amino acids. Per germline, CDR1 MGHRA and CDR2 YSYEKL.

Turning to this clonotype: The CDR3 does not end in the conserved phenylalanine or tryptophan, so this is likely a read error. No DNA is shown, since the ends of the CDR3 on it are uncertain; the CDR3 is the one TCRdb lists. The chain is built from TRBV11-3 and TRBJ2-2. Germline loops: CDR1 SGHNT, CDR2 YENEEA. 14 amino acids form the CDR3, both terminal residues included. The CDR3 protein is CASSLSRASGELLS.

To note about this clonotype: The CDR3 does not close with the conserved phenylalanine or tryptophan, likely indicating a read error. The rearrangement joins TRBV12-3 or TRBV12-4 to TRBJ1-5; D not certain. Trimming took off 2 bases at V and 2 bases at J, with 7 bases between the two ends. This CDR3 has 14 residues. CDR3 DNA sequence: TGTGCCAGCAGTTTATGCAGACGCAATCAGCCCCAGCATTCT. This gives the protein CASSLCRRNQPQHS.

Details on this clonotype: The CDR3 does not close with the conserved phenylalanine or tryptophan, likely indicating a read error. The CDR3 sequence is CASSESPEITNTEAFL. The CDR3 DNA reads as TGCGCCAGTAGTGAGTCACCAGAAATTACGAACACTGAAGCTTTCTTA. The rearrangement joins TRBV10-2 to TRBJ1-1; D not certain. This CDR3 is 16 amino acids long. From germline, CDR1 is WSHSY and CDR2 SAAADI.

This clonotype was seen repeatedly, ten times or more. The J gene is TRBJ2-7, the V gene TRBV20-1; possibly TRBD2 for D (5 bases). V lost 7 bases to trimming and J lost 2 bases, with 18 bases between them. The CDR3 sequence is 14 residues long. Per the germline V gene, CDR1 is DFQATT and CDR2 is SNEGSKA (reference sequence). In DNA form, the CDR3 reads TGCAGTGGAGAGGCAGCGGTTCATCCCTACGAGCAGTACTTC. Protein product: CSGEAAVHPYEQYF.

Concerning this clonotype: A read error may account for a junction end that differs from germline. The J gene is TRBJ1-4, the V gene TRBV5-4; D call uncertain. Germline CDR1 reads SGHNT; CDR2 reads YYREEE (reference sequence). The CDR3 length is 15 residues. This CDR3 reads CASSMSRGIVEKLFF. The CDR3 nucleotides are TGTGCGAGCAGCATGAGCCGGGGAATCGTTGAAAAACTGTTTTTT.

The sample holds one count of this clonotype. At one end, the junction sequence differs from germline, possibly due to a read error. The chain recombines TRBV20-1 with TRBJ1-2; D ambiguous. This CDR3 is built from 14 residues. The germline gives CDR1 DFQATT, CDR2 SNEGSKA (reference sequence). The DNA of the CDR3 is TGCAGAGCTAGAGTCAACAGCATTAACTATGGCTACACCTTC. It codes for CRARVNSINYGYTF.

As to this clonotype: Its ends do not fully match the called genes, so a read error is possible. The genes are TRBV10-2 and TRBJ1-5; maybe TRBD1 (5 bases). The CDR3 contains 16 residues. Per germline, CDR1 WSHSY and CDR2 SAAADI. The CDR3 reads CASSLGDDMRNQSQHF. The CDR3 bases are TGCGCCAGCAGCCTCGGGGACGACATGCGCAATCAGTCCCAGCATTTT.

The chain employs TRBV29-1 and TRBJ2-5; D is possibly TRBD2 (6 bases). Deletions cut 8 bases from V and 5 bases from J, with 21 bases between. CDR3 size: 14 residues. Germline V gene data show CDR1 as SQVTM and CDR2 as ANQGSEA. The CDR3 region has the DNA TGCAGCATTGGGGCAGCCGGGGGATGGGAGACCCAGTACTTC. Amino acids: CSIGAAGGWETQYF.

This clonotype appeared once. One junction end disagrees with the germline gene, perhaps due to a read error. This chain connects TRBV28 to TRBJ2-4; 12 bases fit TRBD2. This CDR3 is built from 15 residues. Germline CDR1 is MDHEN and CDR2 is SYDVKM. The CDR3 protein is CVSSSPVTSGSIQYF. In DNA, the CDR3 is TGTGTCAGCAGTTCACCCGTGACTAGCGGGAGCATTCAGTACTTC.

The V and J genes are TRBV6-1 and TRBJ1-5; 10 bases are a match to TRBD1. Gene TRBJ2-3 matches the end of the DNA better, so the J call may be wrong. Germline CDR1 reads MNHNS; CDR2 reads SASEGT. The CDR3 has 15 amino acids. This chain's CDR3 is CASIPAGTGVQPQYF. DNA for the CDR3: TGTGCCAGCATTCCCGCCGGGACAGGGGTTCAGCCCCAGTATTTT.

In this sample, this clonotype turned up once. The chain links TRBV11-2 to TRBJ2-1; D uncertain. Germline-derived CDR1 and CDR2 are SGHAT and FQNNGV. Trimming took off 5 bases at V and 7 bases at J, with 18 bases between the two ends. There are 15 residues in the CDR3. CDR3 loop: CASSPEGVMNNEQFF. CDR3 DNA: TGTGCCAGCAGCCCCGAAGGCGTGATGAATAATGAGCAGTTCTTC.

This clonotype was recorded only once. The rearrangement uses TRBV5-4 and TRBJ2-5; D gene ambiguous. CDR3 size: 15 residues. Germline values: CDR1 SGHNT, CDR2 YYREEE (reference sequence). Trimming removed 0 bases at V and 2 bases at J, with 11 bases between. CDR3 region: CASSLEDIQQETQYF. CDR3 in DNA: TGTGCCAGCAGCTTGGAGGATATACAACAAGAGACCCAGTACTTC.

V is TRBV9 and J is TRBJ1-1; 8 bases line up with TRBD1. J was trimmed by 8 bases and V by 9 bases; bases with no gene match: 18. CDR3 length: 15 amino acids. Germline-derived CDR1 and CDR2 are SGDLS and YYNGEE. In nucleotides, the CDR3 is TGTGCCAACAGTCCCTGGGGATCAGGGGGCCGGGAAGCTTTCTTT. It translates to CANSPWGSGGREAFF.

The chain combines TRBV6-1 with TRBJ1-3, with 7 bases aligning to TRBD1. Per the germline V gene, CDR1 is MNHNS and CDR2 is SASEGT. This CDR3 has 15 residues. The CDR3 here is CVTRTGFSAGNTIYF. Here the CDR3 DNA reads TGTGTCACCCGGACAGGCTTTTCCGCTGGAAACACCATATATTTT.

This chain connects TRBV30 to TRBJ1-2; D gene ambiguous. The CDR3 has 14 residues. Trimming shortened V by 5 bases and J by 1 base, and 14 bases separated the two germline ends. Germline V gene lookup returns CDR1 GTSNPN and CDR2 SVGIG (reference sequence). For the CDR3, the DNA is TGTGCCTGGGGGTCGAAATGGAGTAACTATGGCTACACCTTC. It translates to CAWGSKWSNYGYTF.